Following are 4 T cell receptor beta chains from one sample sequenced in a study of graft-versus-host responses after intestinal transplantation. Generated by immunoSEQ multiplex PCR, the TCRdb table keeps only in-frame clones and is missing some. The data contain 80,000 to 100,000 clones, 80% to 95% of them singletons. Which antigens these TCRs recognize remains unknown. The sample consisted of unstimulated CD4+ T cells sorted from spleen or lymph node cells, taken before intestinal transplant. The source is a human donor who received an intestinal transplant.

V gene TRBV19 combines with J gene TRBJ1-4, with 8 bases aligning to TRBD1. Trimming cost V 3 bases and J 7 bases; bases outside gene matches: 10. CDR3 size: 16 residues. Germline loops: CDR1 LNHDA, CDR2 SQIVND (reference sequence). DNA for the CDR3: TGTGCCAGTAGTATCTCCCGAACAGGGGGAGGTGAAAAACTGTTTTTT. This gives the protein CASSISRTGGGEKLFF.

This sequence joins TRBV18 and TRBJ1-6, with D unresolved. The CDR3 spans 16 residues. The V gene lost 1 base and the J gene lost 7 bases, with 14 bases spanning the gap. Germline values: CDR1 KGHSH, CDR2 LQKENI. Written as DNA, the CDR3 is TGTGCCAGCTCACCACTAGGGCGGGAGGGCAATTCACCCCTCCACTTT. This translates into CASSPLGREGNSPLHF.

This clone showed up just a few times. DNA for the CDR3: TGTGCCAGCAGTTGGAGTGAGACAGGGTTAGAGACCCAGTACTTC. This gives the protein CASSWSETGLETQYF. The V call is TRBV6-1, the J call TRBJ2-5; 7 nucleotides align to TRBD1. The CDR3 covers 15 residues. V lost 5 bases and J lost 4; bases outside the gene matches: 10. CDR1 and CDR2 from the germline V gene are MNHNS and SASEGT.

The chain combines TRBV4-2 with TRBJ2-1; 10 nucleotides align to TRBD2. Germline-derived CDR1 and CDR2 are LGHNA and YNFKEQ. The CDR3 is 16 amino acids. Germline trimming cut 4 bases from V and 7 bases from J; bases unmatched to any gene: 10. CDR3 sequence: CASSRDRTSGINEQFF. CDR3 DNA: TGTGCCAGCAGCCGGGACCGTACTAGCGGGATTAATGAGCAGTTCTTC.